The T cell receptor beta chain under discussion was sequenced for a study of response to subunit inactivated influenza vaccine. Germline V gives CDR1 LGHNA, CDR2 YNFKEQ. The V end was cut by 0 bases, the J end by 5 bases, with 11 bases between. This CDR3 spans 15 amino acids. Findings of the study overall: Each seasonal influenza vaccination, the authors suggested, recruits few new T cells.

TCRdb processed the RT-PCR reads anew with MiXCR; each CDR3 protein has one entry. The table shows 650,000 to 850,000 distinct CDR3 sequences, with 11% to 15% occurring only once. As for this clonotype: Its cognate antigen is unknown.

The chain joins TRBV4-2 to TRBJ1-5; a possible D gene is TRBD1 (6 bases). The source was PBMCs from blood, collected 14 to 15 days before vaccination. The source is a man aged 50 to 59 who received an inactivated influenza vaccine. DNA of the CDR3: TGTGCCAGCAGCCAAGATGTGGGGGCCTATCAGCCCCAGCATTTT. Protein product: CASSQDVGAYQPQHF.